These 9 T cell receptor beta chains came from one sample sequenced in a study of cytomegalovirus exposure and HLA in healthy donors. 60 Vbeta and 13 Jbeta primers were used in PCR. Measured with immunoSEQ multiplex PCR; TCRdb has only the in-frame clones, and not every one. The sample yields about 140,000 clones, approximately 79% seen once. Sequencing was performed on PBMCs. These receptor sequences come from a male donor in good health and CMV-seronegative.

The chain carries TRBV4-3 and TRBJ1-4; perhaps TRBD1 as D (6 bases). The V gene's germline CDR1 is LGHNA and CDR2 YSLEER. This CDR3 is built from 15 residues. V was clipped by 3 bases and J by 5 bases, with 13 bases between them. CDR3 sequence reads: CASSHRGRGNEKLFF. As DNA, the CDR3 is TGCGCCAGCAGCCACAGGGGACGGGGAAATGAAAAACTGTTTTTT.

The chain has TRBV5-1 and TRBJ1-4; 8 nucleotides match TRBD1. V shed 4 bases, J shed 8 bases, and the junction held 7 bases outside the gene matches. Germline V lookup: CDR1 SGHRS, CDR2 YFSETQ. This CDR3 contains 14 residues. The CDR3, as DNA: TGCGCCAGCAGCAACCAGGGGGCGAAGGAAAAACTGTTTTTT. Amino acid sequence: CASSNQGAKEKLFF.

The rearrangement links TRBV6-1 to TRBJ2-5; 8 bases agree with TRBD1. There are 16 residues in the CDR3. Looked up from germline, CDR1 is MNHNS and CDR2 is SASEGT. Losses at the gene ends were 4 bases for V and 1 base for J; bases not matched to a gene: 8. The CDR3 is CASSGTGSGFQETQYF. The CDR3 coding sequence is TGTGCCAGCAGTGGGACAGGGTCGGGCTTCCAAGAGACCCAGTACTTC.

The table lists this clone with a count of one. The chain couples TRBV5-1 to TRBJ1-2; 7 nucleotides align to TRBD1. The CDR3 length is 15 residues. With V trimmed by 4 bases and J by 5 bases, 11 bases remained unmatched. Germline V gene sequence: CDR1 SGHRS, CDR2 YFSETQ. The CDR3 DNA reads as TGCGCCAGCAGCGTAGAACAGGGGAGTGGGTATGGCTACACCTTC. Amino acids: CASSVEQGSGYGYTF.

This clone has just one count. The CDR3 spells CASSLGLAGGISEQFF. The CDR3 DNA sequence: TGTGCCAGCAGCTTAGGATTAGCGGGGGGGATTAGTGAGCAGTTCTTC. This chain joins TRBV7-2 and TRBJ2-1, with TRBD2 matching 11 bases. CDR1 and CDR2 from the germline V gene are SGHTA and FQGNSA. V was clipped by 1 base and J by 9 bases; unmatched bases: 8. This CDR3 comprises 16 residues. The variable domain in full, with the rest retrieved from reference TRBV7-2 and TRBJ2-1, is GAGVSQSPSNKVTEKGKDVELRCDPISGHTALYWYRQSLGQGLEFLIYFQGNSAPDKSGLPSDRFSAERTGGSVSTLTIQRTQQEDSAVYLCASSLGLAGGISEQFFGPGTRLTVL.

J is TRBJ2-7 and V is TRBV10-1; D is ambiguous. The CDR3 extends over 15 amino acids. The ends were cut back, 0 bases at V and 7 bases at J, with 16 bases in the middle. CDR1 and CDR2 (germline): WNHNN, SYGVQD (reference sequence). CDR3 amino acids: CASSESGSPIEEQYF. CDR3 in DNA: TGCGCCAGCAGTGAGTCGGGCAGCCCTATTGAAGAGCAGTACTTC.

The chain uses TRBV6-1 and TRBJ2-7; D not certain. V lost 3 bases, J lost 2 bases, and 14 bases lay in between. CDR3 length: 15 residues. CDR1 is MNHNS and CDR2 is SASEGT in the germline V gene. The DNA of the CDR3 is TGTGCCAGCAGTGATAACAGTCCCCCGGCCTACGAGCAGTACTTC. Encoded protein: CASSDNSPPAYEQYF.

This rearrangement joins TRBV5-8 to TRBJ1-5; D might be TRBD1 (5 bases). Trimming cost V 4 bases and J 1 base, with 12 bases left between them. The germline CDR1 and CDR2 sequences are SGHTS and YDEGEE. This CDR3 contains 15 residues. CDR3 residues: CASSRREGSNQPQHF. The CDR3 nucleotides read TGTGCCAGCAGCCGAAGGGAGGGGAGCAATCAGCCCCAGCATTTT. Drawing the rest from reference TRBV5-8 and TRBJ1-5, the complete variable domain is EAGVTQSPTHLIKTRGQQATLRCSPISGHTSVYWYQQALGLGLQFLLWYDEGEERNRGNFPPRFSGRQFPNYSSELNVNALELEDSALYLCASSRREGSNQPQHFGDGTRLSIL.

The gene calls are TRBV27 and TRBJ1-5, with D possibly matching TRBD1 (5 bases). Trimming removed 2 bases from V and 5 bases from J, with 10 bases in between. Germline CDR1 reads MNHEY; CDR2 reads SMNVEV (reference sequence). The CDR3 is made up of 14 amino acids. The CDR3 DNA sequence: TGTGCCAGCAGTTTAGGGGGGGTAGATCAGCCCCAGCATTTT. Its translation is CASSLGGVDQPQHF.